This T cell receptor beta chain was captured in a study of T-cell reconstitution after alpha-beta-depleted transplantation in children. This clonotype came up many times. The CDR3 loop spans 13 amino acids. The authors prepared the TCRbeta library with unique molecular identifiers. TCRdb reprocessed the PCR reads via MiXCR and lists one record per CDR3 protein. The table lists about 870,000 distinct CDR3 sequences, under 20% of them singletons. The source was PBMCs, mostly from graft donor cells, collected 360 days after TCRalphabeta/CD19-depleted stem cell transplant. The receptor comes from a male patient aged 5 to 17 who had a stem cell transplant for acute lymphoblastic leukemia, so the T cells may come from the graft donor. The chain recombines TRBV12-3 or TRBV12-4 with TRBJ1-6, with D unresolved. Here the CDR3 reads CASNGFYNSPLHF. As DNA, the CDR3 is TGTGCTTCGAATGGGTTCTATAATTCACCCCTCCACTTT.